This T cell receptor (beta chain) was recovered during a study of blood T cell repertoires in COVID-19. Study context: The United States, Italy and Spain provided the acute and convalescent COVID-19 samples.

Germline CDR1 is LGHDT and CDR2 is YNNKEL (reference sequence). This CDR3 has 15 amino acids. Trimming pared 2 bases from V and 0 bases from J, leaving 10 bases between. For recovered donors of Cohort 3, there were two negative PCRs, clearance, or symptom resolution. The assay was immunoSEQ multiplex PCR, and TCRdb's table has in-frame clones only and misses some. Among approximately 490,000 clones, around 85% were seen once, and the ten largest hold roughly 8.5%. The V gene is TRBV3-1 (or the pseudogene TRBV3-2), the J gene TRBJ1-1; D is unclear. This TCR came from a woman aged 55-69 years who had recovered from COVID-19. The source material was PBMCs or T cells enriched from blood (not recorded which). CDR3 loop: CASSQMGSLNTEAFF. In DNA form, the CDR3 reads TGTGCCAGCAGCCAAATGGGGAGCTTGAACACTGAAGCTTTCTTT.